This TCR beta chain was captured by sequencing in a study of post-analysis software for immune sequencing data. Included in the TCR beta cDNA libraries were unique molecular identifiers. T cells, about 0.9 to 10 million of them, yielded 500,000 to 600,000 cDNA molecules. TCRdb re-called the PCR reads with MiXCR, one entry per CDR3 protein. The sample records about 760,000 distinct CDR3 sequences, about 32% being singletons. Trimming removed 4 bases at V and 0 bases at J, with 16 bases between. The CDR3 covers 17 residues. CDR1 is SGHTA and CDR2 is FQGNSA in the germline V gene. As to this clonotype: The antigen remains unidentified.

Findings and limits, study-wide: TRBV5-6, TRBV5-1 and TRBV20-1 were among several TRBV segments more frequent in patients than controls.

V is TRBV7-2 and J is TRBJ2-1; the D gene is possibly TRBD2 (6 bases). The sequence came from a girl aged 10-17 years with multiple sclerosis. Sequencing was done on a sample of blood. CDR3 amino acids: CASSSTSRRGSYNEQFF. CDR3 DNA: TGTGCCAGCAGCTCCACTAGCAGGAGGGGCTCCTACAATGAGCAGTTCTTC. Variable domain in full (rest from reference TRBV7-2 and TRBJ2-1): GAGVSQSPSNKVTEKGKDVELRCDPISGHTALYWYRQSLGQGLEFLIYFQGNSAPDKSGLPSDRFSAERTGGSVSTLTIQRTQQEDSAVYLCASSSTSRRGSYNEQFFGPGTRLTVL.